Here is one TCR beta chain with its context. These data belong to a study of blood T cell repertoires in COVID-19. The protocol was immunoSEQ multiplex PCR, while the TCRdb copy is restricted to in-frame clones and leaves out a portion. The sample holds 120,000 or so clones, around 76% seen once. Germline V gene data show CDR1 as GTSNPN and CDR2 as SVGIG (reference sequence). The CDR3 is made up of 14 amino acids. V was pared by 1 base and J by 5 bases, with 12 bases between. This TCR was sampled from a man aged 70-80 years with acute or convalescent COVID-19. The sequencing sample was made of peripheral blood. The gene calls are TRBV30 and TRBJ1-5, with a possible D match to TRBD1 (5 bases). In nucleotides, the CDR3 is TGTGCCTGGAGTGGCATGGCGGGGGATCAGCCCCAGCATTTT. Its translation is CAWSGMAGDQPQHF.